Sequencing of this T cell receptor (beta chain) was carried out in a study of blood T cell repertoires in COVID-19. Study details: The study drew acute and convalescent COVID-19 samples from the United States, Italy and Spain. PBMCs, B-cell-depleted T cells, or T cells provided the cDNA or gDNA that made up the material.

In the original workflow: From reference gene primer amplification, estimates of nucleated cell counts were derived. Using immunoSEQ multiplex PCR, the repertoire was profiled, and TCRdb retains in-frame clones only, with some absent. The DNA gave D and trimming, while V, J and clone size come from that table. This repertoire shows some 200,000 clones, roughly 75% found once; its top ten account for 7% to 8.5%. The CDR3 has 13 residues. Germline assignment: CDR1 KGHSH and CDR2 LQKENI. The V gene lost 2 bases and the J gene lost 6 bases, with 11 bases spanning the gap. The clonotype was recovered from a woman aged 70-85 years with acute or convalescent COVID-19. V gene TRBV18 combines with J gene TRBJ2-7, with a weak D call TRBD1 (5 bases). Material: peripheral blood. The CDR3 DNA follows: TGTGCCAGCTCACCAAGTGACAGCAGCGAGCAGTACTTC. It yields the protein CASSPSDSSEQYF.